Sequencing of this T cell receptor beta chain was carried out in a study of blood T cell repertoires in COVID-19. Background on the study: T cells, B-cell-depleted T cells, or PBMCs provided the cDNA or gDNA that served as material.

Recovery meant two consecutive negative NP/OP PCR tests, professional clearance, or resolved symptoms. In the original workflow: Counts of nucleated cells, estimated from reference gene primer amplification, were obtained. Sequenced by immunoSEQ multiplex PCR; TCRdb stores in-frame clones only, minus some. V and J calls plus clone size are reproduced from that table; the DNA served to infer D and trimming. Of 200,000 to 250,000 clones listed, 80% to 90% are singletons. Germline V lookup: CDR1 KGHDR, CDR2 SFDVKD. V gave up 4 bases and J gave up 4 bases, with 18 bases separating them. The CDR3 contains 16 residues.

V and J are TRBV24-1 and TRBJ2-5, with a weak D call TRBD1 (6 bases). The TCR originated in a woman aged 25 to 45 who had recovered from COVID-19. Input material: PBMCs or T cells enriched from blood (not recorded which). The CDR3 coding sequence is TGTGCCACCAGTGACCCTGACAGGTTCGGAGGAGAGACCCAGTACTTC. It yields the protein CATSDPDRFGGETQYF.